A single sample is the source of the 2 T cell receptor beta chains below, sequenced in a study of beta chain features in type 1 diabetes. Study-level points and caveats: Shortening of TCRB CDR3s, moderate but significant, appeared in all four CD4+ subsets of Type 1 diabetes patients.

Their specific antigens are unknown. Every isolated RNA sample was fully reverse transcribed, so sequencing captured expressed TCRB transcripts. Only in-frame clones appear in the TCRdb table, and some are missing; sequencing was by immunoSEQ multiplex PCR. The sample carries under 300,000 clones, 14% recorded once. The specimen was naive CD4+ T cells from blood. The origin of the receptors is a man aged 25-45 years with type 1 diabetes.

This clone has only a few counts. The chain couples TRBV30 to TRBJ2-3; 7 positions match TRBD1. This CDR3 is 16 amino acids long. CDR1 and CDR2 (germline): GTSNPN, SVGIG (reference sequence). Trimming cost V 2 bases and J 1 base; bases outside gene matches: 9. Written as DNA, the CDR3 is TGTGCCTGGAGTCTACAGGGGATGGATGGCACAGATACGCAGTATTTT. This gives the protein CAWSLQGMDGTDTQYF.

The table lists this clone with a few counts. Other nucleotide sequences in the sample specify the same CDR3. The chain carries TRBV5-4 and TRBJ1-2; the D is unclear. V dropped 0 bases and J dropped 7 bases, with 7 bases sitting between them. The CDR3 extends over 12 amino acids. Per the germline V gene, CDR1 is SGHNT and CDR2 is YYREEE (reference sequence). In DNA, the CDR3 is TGTGCCAGCAGCTTGGAGGCGGGTGGCTACACCTTC. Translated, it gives CASSLEAGGYTF.